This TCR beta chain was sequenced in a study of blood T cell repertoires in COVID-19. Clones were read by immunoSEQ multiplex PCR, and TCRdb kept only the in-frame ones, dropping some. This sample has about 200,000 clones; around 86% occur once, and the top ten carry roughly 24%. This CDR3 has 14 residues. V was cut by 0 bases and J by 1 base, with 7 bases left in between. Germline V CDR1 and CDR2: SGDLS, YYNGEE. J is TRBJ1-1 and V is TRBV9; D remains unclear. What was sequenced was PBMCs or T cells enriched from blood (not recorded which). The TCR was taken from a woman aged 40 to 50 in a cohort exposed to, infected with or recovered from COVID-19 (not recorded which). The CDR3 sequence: CASSVDPRNTEAFF. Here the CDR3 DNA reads TGTGCCAGCAGCGTAGACCCGAGGAACACTGAAGCTTTCTTT.